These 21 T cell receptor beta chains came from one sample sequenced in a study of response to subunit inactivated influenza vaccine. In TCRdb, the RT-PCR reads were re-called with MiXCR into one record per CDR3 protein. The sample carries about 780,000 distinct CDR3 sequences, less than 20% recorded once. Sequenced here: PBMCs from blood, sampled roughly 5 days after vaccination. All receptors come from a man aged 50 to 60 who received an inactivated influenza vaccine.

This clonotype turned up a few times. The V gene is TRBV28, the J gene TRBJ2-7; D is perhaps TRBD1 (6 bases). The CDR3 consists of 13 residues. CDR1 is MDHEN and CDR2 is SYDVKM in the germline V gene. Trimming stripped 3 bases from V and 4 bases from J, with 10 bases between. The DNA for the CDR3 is TGTGCCAGCAGTTTTACAGGGTGGTACGAGCAGTACTTC. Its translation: CASSFTGWYEQYF.

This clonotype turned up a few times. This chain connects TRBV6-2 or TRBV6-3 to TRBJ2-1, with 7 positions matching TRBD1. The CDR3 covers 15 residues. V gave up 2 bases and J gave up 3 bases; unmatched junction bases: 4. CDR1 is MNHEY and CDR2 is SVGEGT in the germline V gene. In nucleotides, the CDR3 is TGTGCCAGCAGTTACAACAGGGGCATCTACAATGAGCAGTTCTTC. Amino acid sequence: CASSYNRGIYNEQFF.

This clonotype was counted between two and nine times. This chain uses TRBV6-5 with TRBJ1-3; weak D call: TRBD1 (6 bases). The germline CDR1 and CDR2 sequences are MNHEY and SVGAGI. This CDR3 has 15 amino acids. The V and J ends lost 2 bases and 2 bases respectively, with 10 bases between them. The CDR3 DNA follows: TGTGCCAGCAGTTACGAAGGGGGGCCTGGAAACACCATATATTTT. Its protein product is CASSYEGGPGNTIYF.

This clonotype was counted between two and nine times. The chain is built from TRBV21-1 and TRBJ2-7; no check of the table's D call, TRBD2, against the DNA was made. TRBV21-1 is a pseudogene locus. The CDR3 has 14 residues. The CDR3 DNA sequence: TGTGCCAGCAGCAAAGTCCACAAGGGAGGCGAGCAGTACTTC. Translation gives CASSKVHKGGEQYF.

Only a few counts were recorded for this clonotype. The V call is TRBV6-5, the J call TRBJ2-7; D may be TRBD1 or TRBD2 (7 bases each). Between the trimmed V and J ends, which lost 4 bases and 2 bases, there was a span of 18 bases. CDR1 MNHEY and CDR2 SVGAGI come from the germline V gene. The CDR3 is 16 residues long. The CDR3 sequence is CASSSLGGDRTYEQYF. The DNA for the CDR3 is TGTGCCAGCAGTTCCCTGGGGGGGGACAGAACCTACGAGCAGTACTTC.

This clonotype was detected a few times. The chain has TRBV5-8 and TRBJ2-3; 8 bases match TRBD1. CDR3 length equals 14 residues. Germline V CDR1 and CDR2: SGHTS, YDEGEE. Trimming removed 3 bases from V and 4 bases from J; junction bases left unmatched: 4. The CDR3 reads CASSYGQGSDTQYF. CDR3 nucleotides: TGTGCCAGCAGCTACGGACAGGGCTCAGATACGCAGTATTTT. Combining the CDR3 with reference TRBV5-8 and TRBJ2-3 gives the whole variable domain EAGVTQSPTHLIKTRGQQATLRCSPISGHTSVYWYQQALGLGLQFLLWYDEGEERNRGNFPPRFSGRQFPNYSSELNVNALELEDSALYLCASSYGQGSDTQYFGPGTRLTVL.

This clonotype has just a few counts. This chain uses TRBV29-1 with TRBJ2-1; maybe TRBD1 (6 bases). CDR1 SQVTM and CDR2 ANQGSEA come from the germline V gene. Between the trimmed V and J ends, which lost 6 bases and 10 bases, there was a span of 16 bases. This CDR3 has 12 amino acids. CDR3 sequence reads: CSVEQGSHEQFF. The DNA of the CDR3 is TGCAGCGTCGAACAGGGTTCTCACGAGCAGTTCTTC.

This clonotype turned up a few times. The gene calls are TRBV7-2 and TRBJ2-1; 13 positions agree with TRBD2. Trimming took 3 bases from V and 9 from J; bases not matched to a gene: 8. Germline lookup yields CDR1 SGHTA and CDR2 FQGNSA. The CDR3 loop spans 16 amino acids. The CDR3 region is CASSFSRTSGRAEQFF. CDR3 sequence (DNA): TGTGCCAGCAGCTTCTCTCGGACTAGCGGGAGAGCTGAGCAGTTCTTC.

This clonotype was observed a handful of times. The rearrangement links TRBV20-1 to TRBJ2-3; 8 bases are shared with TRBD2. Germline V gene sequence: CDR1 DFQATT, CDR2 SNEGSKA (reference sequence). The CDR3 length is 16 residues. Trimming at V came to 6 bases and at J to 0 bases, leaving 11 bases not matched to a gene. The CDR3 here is CSAVAGASGSTDTQYF. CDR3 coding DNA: TGCAGTGCCGTGGCCGGGGCTAGCGGGAGCACAGATACGCAGTATTTT.

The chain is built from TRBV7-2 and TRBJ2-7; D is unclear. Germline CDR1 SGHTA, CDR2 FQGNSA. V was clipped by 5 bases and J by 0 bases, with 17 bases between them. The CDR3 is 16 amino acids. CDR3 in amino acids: CASSADRPFSSYEQYF. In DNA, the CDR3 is TGTGCCAGCAGCGCAGACCGACCTTTTAGCTCCTACGAGCAGTACTTC.

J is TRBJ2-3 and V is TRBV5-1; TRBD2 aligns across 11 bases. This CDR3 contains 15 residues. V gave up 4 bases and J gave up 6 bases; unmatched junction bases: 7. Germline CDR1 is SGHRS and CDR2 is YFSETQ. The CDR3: CASSDTSGSFDTQYF. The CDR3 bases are TGCGCCAGCAGCGATACTAGCGGGAGCTTCGATACGCAGTATTTT.

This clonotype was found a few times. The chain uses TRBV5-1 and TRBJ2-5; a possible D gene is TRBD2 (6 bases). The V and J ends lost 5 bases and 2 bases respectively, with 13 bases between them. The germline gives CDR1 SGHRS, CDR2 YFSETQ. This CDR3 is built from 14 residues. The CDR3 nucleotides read TGCGCCAGCAGGAATCCGGGAGCTCAAGAGACCCAGTACTTC. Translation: CASRNPGAQETQYF.

CDR3 nucleotide sequence: TGTGCCAGCAGTGAGGGCAGGGCAATCTCTGGAAACACCATATATTTT. Translated, it gives CASSEGRAISGNTIYF. V and J are TRBV6-1 and TRBJ1-3, with a weak D call TRBD1 (5 bases). Germline V gene sequence: CDR1 MNHNS, CDR2 SASEGT. The V and J ends lost 3 bases and 0 bases respectively, with 12 bases between them. This CDR3 region has 16 residues.

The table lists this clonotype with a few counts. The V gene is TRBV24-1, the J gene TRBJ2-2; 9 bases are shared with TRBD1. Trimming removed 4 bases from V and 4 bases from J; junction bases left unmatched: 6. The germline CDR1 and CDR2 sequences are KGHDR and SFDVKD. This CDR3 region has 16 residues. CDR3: CATSDTGTGSTGELFF. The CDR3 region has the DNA TGTGCCACCAGTGACACCGGGACAGGGAGCACCGGGGAGCTGTTTTTT.

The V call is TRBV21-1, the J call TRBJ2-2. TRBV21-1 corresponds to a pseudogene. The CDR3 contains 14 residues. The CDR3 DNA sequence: TGTGCCAGCAGCAAGGCGGGTTACACCGGGGAGCTGTTTTTT. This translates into CASSKAGYTGELFF.

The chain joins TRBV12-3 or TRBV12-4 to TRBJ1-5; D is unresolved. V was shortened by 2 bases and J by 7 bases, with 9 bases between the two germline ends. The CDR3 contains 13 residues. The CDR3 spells CASSLRAIQPQHF. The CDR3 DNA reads TGTGCCAGCAGTTTAAGGGCAATCCAGCCCCAGCATTTT.

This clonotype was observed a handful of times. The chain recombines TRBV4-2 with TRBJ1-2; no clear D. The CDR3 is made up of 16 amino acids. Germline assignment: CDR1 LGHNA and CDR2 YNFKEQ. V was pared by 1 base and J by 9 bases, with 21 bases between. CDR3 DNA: TGTGCCAGCAGCCAAGGAAGTGTCAGATACAAAGGGAGCTACACCTTC. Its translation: CASSQGSVRYKGSYTF.

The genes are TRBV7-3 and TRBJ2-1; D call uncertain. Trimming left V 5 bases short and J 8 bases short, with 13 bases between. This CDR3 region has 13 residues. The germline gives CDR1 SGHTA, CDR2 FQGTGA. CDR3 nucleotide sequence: TGTGCCAGCAGCCCTACTCCGCTCGATGAGCAGTTCTTC. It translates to CASSPTPLDEQFF.

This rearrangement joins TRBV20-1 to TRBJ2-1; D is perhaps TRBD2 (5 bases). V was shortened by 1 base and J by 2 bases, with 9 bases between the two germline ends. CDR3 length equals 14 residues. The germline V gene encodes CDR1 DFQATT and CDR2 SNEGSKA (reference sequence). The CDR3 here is CSARAEGTYNEQFF. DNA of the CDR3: TGCAGTGCTAGAGCTGAGGGCACCTACAATGAGCAGTTCTTC.

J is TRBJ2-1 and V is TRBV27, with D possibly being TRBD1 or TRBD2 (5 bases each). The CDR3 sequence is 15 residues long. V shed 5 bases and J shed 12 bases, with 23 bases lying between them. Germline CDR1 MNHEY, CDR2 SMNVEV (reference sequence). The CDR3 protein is CASSARRDLPFGQFF. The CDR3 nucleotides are TGTGCCAGCAGTGCACGACGGGACCTTCCTTTCGGGCAGTTCTTC.

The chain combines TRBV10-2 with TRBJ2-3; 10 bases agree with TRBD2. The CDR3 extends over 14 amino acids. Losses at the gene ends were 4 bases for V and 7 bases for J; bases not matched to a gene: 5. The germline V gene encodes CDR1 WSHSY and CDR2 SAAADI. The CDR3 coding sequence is TGCGCCAGCAGTGTCCTAGCGGGAGTCAATACGCAGTATTTT. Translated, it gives CASSVLAGVNTQYF.